Below are 15 T cell receptor beta chains sequenced from a single sample in a study of cytomegalovirus exposure and HLA in healthy donors. 60 Vbeta and 13 Jbeta primers were used in PCR. TCRdb's copy holds only in-frame clones and misses some; the assay was immunoSEQ multiplex PCR. The sample carries about 180,000 clones, roughly 85% recorded once. The sample consisted of PBMCs. These TCRs come from a man aged 25-45 years in good health and CMV-seronegative.

V is TRBV10-3 and J is TRBJ2-1; 10 bases line up with TRBD1. With 4 bases clipped from V and 6 bases from J, the junction kept 9 bases outside the gene matches. The CDR3 length is 16 residues. Germline V gene data show CDR1 as ENHRY and CDR2 as SYGVKD. The CDR3 sequence is CAISVSRDRGSNEQFF. DNA of the CDR3: TGTGCCATCAGTGTATCCCGGGACAGGGGTAGCAATGAGCAGTTCTTC.

This rearrangement joins TRBV4-1 to TRBJ2-7, with 8 bases lining up with TRBD2. This CDR3 has 17 residues. Germline V gene lookup returns CDR1 MGHRA and CDR2 YSYEKL. Trimming cost V 4 bases and J 0 bases; bases outside gene matches: 11. CDR3 loop: CASSLYLRGVPSYEQYF. The CDR3 coding sequence is TGCGCCAGCAGCCTCTACTTGCGGGGGGTCCCCTCCTACGAGCAGTACTTC.

V usage is TRBV5-6 and J usage is TRBJ2-1; TRBD1 agrees at 9 bases. This CDR3 spans 15 amino acids. J was trimmed by 6 bases and V by 1 base; bases with no gene match: 5. Germline-derived CDR1 and CDR2 are SGHDT and YYEEEE. The CDR3, as DNA: TGTGCCAGCAGCTTGCGGGACAGGGCCCTCAATGAGCAGTTCTTC. It is translated as CASSLRDRALNEQFF.

V is TRBV18 and J is TRBJ1-5, with 7 nucleotides matching TRBD1. Germline trimming cut 3 bases from V and 5 bases from J; bases unmatched to any gene: 1. Germline loops: CDR1 KGHSH, CDR2 LQKENI. The CDR3 has 13 residues. This CDR3 reads CASSPQGDQPQHF. In nucleotides, the CDR3 is TGTGCCAGCTCACCGCAGGGGGATCAGCCCCAGCATTTT.

This clone came up once. V gene TRBV4-1 combines with J gene TRBJ2-1, with a possible D match to TRBD2 (6 bases). This CDR3 is 15 amino acids long. Germline V CDR1 and CDR2: MGHRA, YSYEKL. V lost 3 bases and J 7 bases, leaving 16 bases between the germline ends. The CDR3 coding sequence is TGCGCCAGCAGCCATGGGGGAGGCAGGGCAAATGAGCAGTTCTTC. Encoded protein: CASSHGGGRANEQFF.

This clone has a count of ten or more. Other DNA sequences in the sample encode the same CDR3. The chain uses TRBV6-4 and TRBJ2-3; 7 nucleotides agree with TRBD2. Per the germline V gene, CDR1 is MRHNA and CDR2 is SNTAGT. The CDR3 runs to 14 residues. Losses at the gene ends were 3 bases for V and 1 base for J; bases not matched to a gene: 1. CDR3 residues: CASSEAGGTDTQYF. CDR3 DNA: TGTGCCAGCAGTGAGGCGGGGGGCACAGATACGCAGTATTTT.

The sample holds a few counts of this clone. The chain combines TRBV30 with TRBJ2-1; 13 nucleotides agree with TRBD2. The CDR3 extends over 16 amino acids. Looked up from germline, CDR1 is GTSNPN and CDR2 is SVGIG (reference sequence). The junction had 6 bases not matched to a gene; V was cut back by 1 base and J by 6 bases. CDR3 loop: CAWSALRTSGGNEQFF. For the CDR3, the DNA is TGTGCCTGGAGTGCCCTACGGACTAGCGGGGGCAATGAGCAGTTCTTC. Full variable domain (missing parts from reference TRBV30 and TRBJ2-1): SQTIHQWPATLVQPVGSPLSLECTVEGTSNPNLYWYRQAAGRGLQLLFYSVGIGQISSEVPQNLSASRPQDRQFILSSKKLLLSDSGFYLCAWSALRTSGGNEQFFGPGTRLTVL.

The V and J genes are TRBV28 and TRBJ2-7; 11 bases are a match to TRBD2. J was trimmed by 2 bases and V by 3 bases; bases with no gene match: 9. Germline CDR1 reads MDHEN; CDR2 reads SYDVKM. The CDR3 covers 17 residues. The CDR3: CASSLGLAVSSPYEQYF. CDR3 DNA: TGTGCCAGCAGTTTGGGACTAGCGGTCTCATCACCCTACGAGCAGTACTTC.

The gene calls are TRBV5-8 and TRBJ1-4, with 8 bases fitting TRBD1. The CDR3 is made up of 16 amino acids. CDR1 and CDR2 (germline): SGHTS, YDEGEE. Trimming cost V 2 bases and J 8 bases; bases outside gene matches: 11. CDR3 region: CASSFRFETGVEKLFF. The CDR3 DNA reads as TGTGCCAGCAGCTTTAGGTTCGAGACAGGGGTCGAAAAACTGTTTTTT.

V gene TRBV27 combines with J gene TRBJ2-6, with 8 bases aligning to TRBD1. There are 16 residues in the CDR3. V trimming: 5 bases; J trimming: 4 bases; junction bases outside the gene matches: 7. Germline V gives CDR1 MNHEY, CDR2 SMNVEV (reference sequence). For the CDR3, the DNA is TGTGCCAGCAGTCCTCAGGGGGCACGAGGGGCCAACGTCCTGACTTTC. This translates into CASSPQGARGANVLTF.

This clone was recorded once. CDR3 DNA: TGCGCCAGCAGCCGACACCGGGACAGGGTTCCCGGGGAGCTGTTTTTT. Translation: CASSRHRDRVPGELFF. V is TRBV4-3 and J is TRBJ2-2; 9 bases are a match to TRBD1. CDR3 size: 16 residues. The germline gives CDR1 LGHNA, CDR2 YSLEER. The junction had 9 bases not matched to a gene; V was cut back by 4 bases and J by 6 bases.

V gene TRBV6-6 combines with J gene TRBJ2-3; D is possibly TRBD1 (6 bases). V was cut by 7 bases and J by 1 base, with 15 bases left in between. Germline V gene sequence: CDR1 MNHNY, CDR2 SVGAGI (reference sequence). The CDR3 length is 15 residues. CDR3 region: CASTGSWTGTDTQYF. The CDR3 nucleotides read TGTGCCAGCACAGGGTCCTGGACAGGCACAGATACGCAGTATTTT.

On this clone itself: The same CDR3 can be traced to other DNA sequences in this sample. The J gene is TRBJ1-2, the V gene TRBV10-3, with 12 bases fitting TRBD1. Per germline, CDR1 ENHRY and CDR2 SYGVKD. V shed 10 bases and J 1 base; nucleotides not matched to a gene: 7. CDR3 length equals 15 residues. CDR3 residues: CATGTGGLNNYGYTF. The CDR3 bases are TGTGCCACTGGGACAGGGGGCTTGAATAACTATGGCTACACCTTC.

The V and J genes are TRBV28 and TRBJ2-7; TRBD1 aligns across 11 bases. J was trimmed by 6 bases and V by 7 bases; bases with no gene match: 8. The CDR3 spans 14 residues. CDR1 is MDHEN, CDR2 SYDVKM, per germline. The CDR3, as DNA: TGTGCCAGCACCAGCGGGACAGGGGGAATCGAGCAGTACTTC. It yields the protein CASTSGTGGIEQYF.

The genes are TRBV5-1 and TRBJ2-1, with TRBD2 matching over 7 bases. This CDR3 is 14 amino acids long. V dropped 3 bases and J dropped 8; count of bases not matched to a gene: 8. Per the germline V gene, CDR1 is SGHRS and CDR2 is YFSETQ. The CDR3 region has the DNA TGCGCCAGCAGCTGGGGAGGGGCCGGCGATGAGCAGTTCTTC. Its protein is CASSWGGAGDEQFF.